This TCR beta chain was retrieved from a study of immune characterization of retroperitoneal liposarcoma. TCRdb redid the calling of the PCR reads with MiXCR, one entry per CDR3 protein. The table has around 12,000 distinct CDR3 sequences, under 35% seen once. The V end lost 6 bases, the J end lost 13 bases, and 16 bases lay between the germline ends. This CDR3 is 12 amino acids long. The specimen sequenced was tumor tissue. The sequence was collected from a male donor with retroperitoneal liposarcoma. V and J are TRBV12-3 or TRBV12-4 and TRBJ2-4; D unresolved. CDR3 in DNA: TGTGCCAGCAGGCCCTTTCTCGGTGAGCAGTACTTC. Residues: CASRPFLGEQYF.